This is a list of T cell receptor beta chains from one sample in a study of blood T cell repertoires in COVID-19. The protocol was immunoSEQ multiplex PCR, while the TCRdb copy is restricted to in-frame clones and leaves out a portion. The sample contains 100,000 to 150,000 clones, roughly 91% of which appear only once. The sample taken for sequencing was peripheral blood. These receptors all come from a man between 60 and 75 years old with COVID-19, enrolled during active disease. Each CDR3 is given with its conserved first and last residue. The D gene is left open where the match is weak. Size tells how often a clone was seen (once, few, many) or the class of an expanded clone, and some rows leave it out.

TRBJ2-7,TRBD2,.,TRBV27,CASGKRGYEQYF,TGTGCCAGCGGTAAGCGGGGTTACGAGCAGTACTTC
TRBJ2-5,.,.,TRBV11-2,CASSLVGVGGKREYF,TGTGCCAGCAGCTTAGTTGGGGTCGGCGGGAAGAGGGAGTACTTC
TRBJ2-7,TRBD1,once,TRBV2,CASSEALGRTGVYEQYF,TGTGCCAGCAGTGAAGCGCTGGGACGGACAGGGGTGTACGAGCAGTACTTC
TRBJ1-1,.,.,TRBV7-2,CASSLQGKRGAFF,TGTGCCAGCAGCTTACAGGGGAAGAGGGGGGCTTTCTTT
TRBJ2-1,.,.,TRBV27,CASTTTGGRSYNEQFF,TGTGCCAGCACCACCACCGGGGGTCGATCCTACAATGAGCAGTTCTTC
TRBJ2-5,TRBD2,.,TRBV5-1,CASSFFLAGTETQYF,TGCGCCAGCAGCTTCTTCCTAGCGGGGACAGAGACCCAGTACTTC
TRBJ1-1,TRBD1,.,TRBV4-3,CASSQETGHTEAFF,TGCGCCAGCAGCCAAGAGACAGGGCACACTGAAGCTTTCTTT
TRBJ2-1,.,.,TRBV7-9,CASIWGESSYNEQFF,TGTGCCAGCATTTGGGGGGAAAGCTCCTACAATGAGCAGTTCTTC
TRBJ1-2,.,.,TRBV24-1,CATSETTTGNYGYTF,TGTGCCACCAGTGAGACGACCACAGGGAACTATGGCTACACCTTC
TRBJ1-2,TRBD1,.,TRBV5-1,CASSATGGSGYGYTF,TGCGCCAGCAGCGCGACAGGGGGCTCAGGGTATGGCTACACCTTC
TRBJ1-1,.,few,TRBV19,CASSIARGRVVTEAFF,TGTGCCAGTAGTATAGCGCGGGGGCGAGTAGTCACTGAAGCTTTCTTT
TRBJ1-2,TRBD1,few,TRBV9,CASSPRTGGSPYGYTF,TGTGCCAGCAGCCCTAGGACAGGGGGCTCCCCTTATGGCTACACCTTC
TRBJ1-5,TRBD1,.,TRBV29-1,CSVGQGNQPQHF,TGCAGCGTTGGACAGGGGAATCAGCCCCAGCATTTT
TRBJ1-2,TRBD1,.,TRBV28,CASSSYPRTGDYTF,TGTGCCAGCAGTTCATACCCCCGGACAGGGGACTACACCTTC
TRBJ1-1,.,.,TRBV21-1,CASSKIFGGEGTGKGVGLNTEAFF,TGTGCCAGCAGCAAAATCTTCGGGGGGGAAGGGACAGGGAAGGGCGTGGGTCTGAACACTGAAGCTTTCTTT
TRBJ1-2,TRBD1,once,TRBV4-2,CASSQAPSNRQGNYGYTF,TGTGCCAGCAGCCAAGCTCCTTCGAATAGACAGGGGAACTATGGCTACACCTTC
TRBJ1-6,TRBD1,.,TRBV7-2,CASSERQGTILHF,TGTGCCAGCAGCGAAAGACAGGGTACGATTCTCCACTTT
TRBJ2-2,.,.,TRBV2,CASTYSGELFF,TGTGCCAGCACCTATAGCGGGGAGCTGTTTTTT
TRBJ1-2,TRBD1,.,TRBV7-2,CASSLTGTGINYGYTF,TGTGCCAGCAGCCTTACCGGGACAGGAATTAACTATGGCTACACCTTC
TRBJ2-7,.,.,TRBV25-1,CASSRGSGYEQYF,TGTGCCAGCAGTAGAGGGTCGGGCTACGAGCAGTACTTC
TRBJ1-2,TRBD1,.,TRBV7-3,CASSLTSGRGQYGYTF,TGTGCCAGCAGCTTAACGTCTGGCAGGGGGCAATATGGCTACACCTTC
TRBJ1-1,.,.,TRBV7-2,CASSPAGTAEAFF,TGTGCCAGCAGCCCCGCCGGGACTGCCGAAGCTTTCTTT
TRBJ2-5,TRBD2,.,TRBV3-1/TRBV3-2,CASSQELGTSGQETQYF,TGTGCCAGCAGCCAAGAGCTTGGGACTAGCGGCCAAGAGACCCAGTACTTC
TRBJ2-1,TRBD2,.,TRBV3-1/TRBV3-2,CASSPGAGGAHNEQFF,TGTGCCAGCAGCCCCGGCGCCGGGGGGGCCCACAATGAGCAGTTCTTC
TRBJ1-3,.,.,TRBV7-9,CASSLLQGRSGNTIYF,TGTGCCAGCAGCTTATTACAGGGTCGCTCTGGAAACACCATATATTTT
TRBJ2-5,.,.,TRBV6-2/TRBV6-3,CASSYMAVETQYF,TGTGCCAGCAGTTACATGGCGGTGGAGACCCAGTACTTC
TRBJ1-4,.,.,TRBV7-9,CASSPQGTANEKLFF,TGTGCCAGCAGCCCCCAGGGAACGGCTAATGAAAAACTGTTTTTT
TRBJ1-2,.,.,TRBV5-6,CASSPTGTGDYGYTF,TGTGCCAGCAGTCCTACTGGGACGGGGGACTATGGCTACACCTTC
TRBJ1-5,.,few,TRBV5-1,CASSLGQYSNQPQHF,TGCGCCAGCAGCTTGGGACAGTATAGCAATCAGCCCCAGCATTTT
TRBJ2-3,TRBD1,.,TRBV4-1,CASSYWTGTTDTQYF,TGCGCCAGCAGCTACTGGACAGGGACCACAGATACGCAGTATTTT
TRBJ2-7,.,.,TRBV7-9,CASSSQGLVQYF,TGTGCCAGCAGTTCGCAGGGGCTTGTGCAGTACTTC
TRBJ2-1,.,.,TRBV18,CASSPPGRGWNEQFF,TGTGCCAGCTCACCACCGGGACGGGGGTGGAATGAGCAGTTCTTC
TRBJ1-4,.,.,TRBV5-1,CASGRGAGGDEKLFF,TGCGCCAGCGGACGAGGGGCCGGAGGGGATGAAAAACTGTTTTTT
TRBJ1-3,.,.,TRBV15,CATSRELPGIDSGNTIYF,TGTGCCACCAGCAGAGAACTCCCAGGGATTGACTCTGGAAACACCATATATTTT
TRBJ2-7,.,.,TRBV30,CAWSGSGLYEQYF,TGTGCCTGGAGTGGTTCAGGCCTCTACGAGCAGTACTTC
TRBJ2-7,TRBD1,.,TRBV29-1,CSVAGDRTLYEQYF,TGCAGCGTGGCCGGGGACAGGACCCTCTACGAGCAGTACTTC
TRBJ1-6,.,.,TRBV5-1,CASSLGQVNNSPLHF,TGCGCCAGCAGCTTGGGACAGGTGAATAATTCACCCCTCCACTTT
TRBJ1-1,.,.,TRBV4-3,CASSQTGSTEAFF,TGCGCCAGCAGCCAAACAGGGAGCACTGAAGCTTTCTTT
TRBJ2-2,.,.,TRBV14,CASSRVQGNTGELFF,TGTGCCAGCAGCCGTGTGCAGGGAAACACCGGGGAGCTGTTTTTT
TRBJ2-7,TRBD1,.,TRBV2,CASSPSGTGTREQYF,TGTGCCAGCAGTCCGTCCGGGACAGGGACGCGGGAGCAGTACTTC
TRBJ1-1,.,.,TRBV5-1,CASSLGLMNTEAFF,TGCGCCAGCAGCTTGGGACTGATGAACACTGAAGCTTTCTTT
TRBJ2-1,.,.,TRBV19,CASSSLRGGSFTSEQFF,TGTGCCAGTAGCTCTTTACGTGGGGGGTCCTTTACCAGTGAGCAGTTCTTC
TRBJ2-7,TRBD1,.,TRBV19,CASSPSLGQASYEQYF,TGTGCCAGTAGTCCCTCCCTTGGACAGGCGTCCTACGAGCAGTACTTC
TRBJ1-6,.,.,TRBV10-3,CAIRPQGYNSPLHF,TGTGCCATCAGACCTCAGGGTTATAATTCACCCCTCCACTTT
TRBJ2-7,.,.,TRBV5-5,CASSLGGTKDPYEQYF,TGTGCCAGCAGCTTGGGGGGGACAAAAGATCCGTACGAGCAGTACTTC
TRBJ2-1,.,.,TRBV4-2,CASSQVGAGRYNEQFF,TGTGCCAGCAGCCAAGTCGGGGCGGGAAGATACAATGAGCAGTTCTTC